This T cell receptor beta chain was identified in a study of blood T cell repertoires in COVID-19 (dated by TCRdb to about 2020). Background for the entire study: Samples covering the acute and convalescent phases of COVID-19 were provided by collaborators in the United States, Italy and Spain. The repertoires were released in a freely available public database intended as a resource for research on the immune response to SARS-CoV-2. The dataset comprised deeply sampled blood TCRbeta repertoires from subjects exposed to, actively infected with, or recovered from COVID-19. Samples were obtained from the ongoing ImmuneRACE study (first 160 participants) and from 1,254 subjects provided by 6 global collaborators. Where available, HLA class I and class II types were obtained from metadata supplied by the sample provider rather than from assay-based typing. Nearly every sample came with metadata listing a de-identified subject ID, COVID-19 status, age in years and sex. The material from the prospective study consisted of cDNA or gDNA derived from T cells, B-cell-depleted T cells, or PBMCs. On the study overall, not on this receptor specifically: The amount of clinical and demographic metadata varied by source and participant and was provided uncurated.

The immunoSEQ Assay, a bias-controlled multiplex PCR, was used to amplify TCRbeta CDR3 regions from genomic DNA. On the authors' methods: The number of nucleated cells in each sample was estimated from the amplification of reference gene primers within the assay. To quantify the absolute abundance of each unique TCRbeta CDR3 rearrangement, sequence reads were collapsed and filtered. Productive Simpson clonality was computed per sample as the square root of Simpson's diversity index over productive rearrangements. TCRdb holds this immuneACCESS table with in-frame rearrangements only. Some clones are missing; in checked studies, unresolved V genes explain under half, and the rest has no known cause. The DNA was the basis for D and trimming; V, J and clone size are from that table. The sample has approximately 430,000 clones on record, about nine tenths of them singletons. The ten largest clonotypes hold around 1.4% of the sample.

Note on this clone: No cognate antigen has been identified for it. Qualities for individual bases were not recorded, and no much larger clone is one base off.

CDR1 and CDR2 were assigned from the germline V gene (reference sequence) as WNHNN and SYGVQD. The CDR3 measures 17 amino acids from cysteine to phenylalanine. Only the CDR3 portion is preserved as DNA: 51 bases, with reading frame beginning at the first base. The junction shows trimming of 0 bases on V and 0 bases on J, plus 12 bases between the germline ends. Collaborating institutions collected whole blood in K2EDTA tubes following their own protocols. For TCRbeta analysis, collaborators shipped samples as frozen whole blood, isolated PBMCs, or DNA extracted from either of those sample types. Sequencing used peripheral blood. This TCR came from a woman younger than 45 with active or convalescent COVID-19. The rearranged segments are TRBV10-1 and TRBJ2-1; TRBD1 is a possible D gene, resting on 6 matching bases. The CDR3 region has the sequence CASSESSGASSYNEQFF. The sequenced DNA: TGCGCCAGCAGTGAGTCGTCAGGGGCAAGCTCCTACAATGAGCAGTTCTTC.